The source of this T cell receptor (beta chain) is a study of Graves' ophthalmopathy and Graves' hyperthyroidism. Study-level background: Peripheral blood (taken before any treatment) was collected at initial diagnosis.

This clonotype was found many times. Trimming cost V 3 bases and J 7 bases, with 17 bases left between them. In germline, CDR1 is SGDLS, CDR2 YYNGEE. The CDR3 length is 14 residues. From RNA, the CDR3 regions of TCR beta chains were amplified and sequenced. In the first round, RT-PCR was carried out with HTBI primers, and a multiplex PCR formed the second round. TCRdb analysed the multiplex PCR reads with MiXCR anew, one entry per CDR3 protein. The repertoire includes hundreds of thousands of distinct CDR3 sequences, about two fifths of them detected once, and about 3.3% sits in the top ten. The chain combines TRBV9 with TRBJ2-7; weak D call: TRBD1 (6 bases). The sample comprised peripheral blood. The receptor was isolated from an adult man with Graves' ophthalmopathy. CDR3 residues: CASSAAGQLDEQYF. DNA of the CDR3: TGTGCCAGCAGCGCAGCAGGACAGCTTGATGAGCAGTACTTC. The full variable domain, completed using reference TRBV9 and TRBJ2-7, is DSGVTQTPKHLITATGQRVTLRCSPRSGDLSVYWYQQSLDQGLQFLIQYYNGEERAKGNILERFSAQQFPDLHSELNLSSLELGDSALYFCASSAAGQLDEQYFGPGTRLTVT.